The entry below gives a single T cell receptor beta chain sequence along with its context. This sample is drawn from a study of T cell responses to AZD1222 COVID-19 vaccine. Repertoires were generated with immunoSEQ multiplex PCR, while TCRdb's copy carries only in-frame clones and drops some. The sample lists around 150,000 clones, 94% occurring once. V shed 3 bases and J shed 5 bases, with 13 bases lying between them. The CDR3 has 15 amino acids. Germline CDR1 reads MGHRA; CDR2 reads YSYEKL. The sample consisted of peripheral blood, taken on day 0 of AZD1222 vaccination. This clonotype was sampled from an adult in good health. The rearrangement joins TRBV4-1 to TRBJ1-4; D ambiguous. The CDR3 loop is CASSHVSHPNEKLFF. For the CDR3, the DNA is TGCGCCAGCAGCCACGTCAGCCACCCCAATGAAAAACTGTTTTTT.